Listed here are 24 T cell receptor beta chains from one sample, sequenced in a study of shared clonotypes between healthy human individuals. Clones were read by immunoSEQ multiplex PCR, and TCRdb kept only the in-frame ones, dropping some. The repertoire holds around 2.5 million clones, with roughly 93% as singletons. Sequenced material: naive CD4+ T cells from PBMCs. Subset defined: CD45RA+ positively selected. The source is a man younger than 35 in good health. Some clones in this sample may be carry-over from other donors' samples.

V usage is TRBV5-1 and J usage is TRBJ1-5; possible D gene TRBD1, 6 bases. Germline values: CDR1 SGHRS, CDR2 YFSETQ. V was trimmed by 4 bases and J by 7 bases, leaving 15 bases between them. The CDR3 length is 14 residues. CDR3 in DNA: TGCGCCAGCAGCCAAACCGGGCAGGGGCAGCCCCAGCATTTT. Amino acid sequence: CASSQTGQGQPQHF. Full variable domain (rest looked up from reference TRBV5-1 and TRBJ1-5): KAGVTQTPRYLIKTRGQQVTLSCSPISGHRSVSWYQQTPGQGLQFLFEYFSETQRNKGNFPGRFSGRQFSNSRSEMNVSTLELGDSALYLCASSQTGQGQPQHFGDGTRLSIL.

The gene calls are TRBV5-6 and TRBJ1-5, with D possibly matching TRBD1 (5 bases). Germline CDR1 SGHDT, CDR2 YYEEEE. Trimming took 4 bases from V and 2 from J, leaving 16 bases between them. The CDR3 is 16 residues long. The DNA of the CDR3 is TGTGCCAGCAGCCAAGGCCTTGGGGCGGGCAATCAGCCCCAGCATTTT. It encodes CASSQGLGAGNQPQHF.

This clone was observed once. The chain uses TRBV6-1 and TRBJ1-6; 7 nucleotides line up with TRBD1. Germline CDR1 is MNHNS and CDR2 is SASEGT. The CDR3 consists of 16 residues. The trim removed 2 bases at V and 5 bases at J, leaving 6 bases unmatched. DNA for the CDR3: TGTGCCAGCAGTGAACTGGGGACAGCTAATAATTCACCCCTCCACTTT. As protein: CASSELGTANNSPLHF.

The chain uses TRBV27 and TRBJ1-3; D might be TRBD1 (5 bases). CDR3 size: 17 residues. The V end lost 5 bases, the J end lost 0 bases, and 17 bases lay between the germline ends. Germline V lookup: CDR1 MNHEY, CDR2 SMNVEV (reference sequence). CDR3 coding DNA: TGTGCCAGCAGTGCCCTATGGGGCCGAAGCTCTGGAAACACCATATATTTT. Its protein product is CASSALWGRSSGNTIYF.

The chain recombines TRBV7-2 with TRBJ2-7; unclear D gene. V shed 5 bases and J shed 0 bases, with 14 bases lying between them. The V gene's germline CDR1 is SGHTA and CDR2 FQGNSA. The CDR3 is 15 residues long. In DNA, the CDR3 is TGTGCCAGCAGCCAGGACGGTAAGAGCTCCTACGAGCAGTACTTC. It yields the protein CASSQDGKSSYEQYF.

V usage is TRBV5-4 and J usage is TRBJ2-5; perhaps TRBD1 as D (6 bases). The CDR3 spans 13 residues. Germline assignment: CDR1 SGHNT and CDR2 YYREEE (reference sequence). The ends were cut back, 3 bases at V and 6 bases at J, with 12 bases in the middle. The CDR3 loop reads CASSSGAVQTQYF. CDR3 bases: TGTGCCAGCAGCTCAGGGGCGGTCCAGACCCAGTACTTC.

The chain recombines TRBV9 with TRBJ2-3; D is perhaps TRBD1 (6 bases). Trimming removed 2 bases at V and 7 bases at J, with 20 bases between. Germline V CDR1 and CDR2: SGDLS, YYNGEE. The CDR3 runs to 16 residues. The CDR3 region is CASSVLQQGLMNTQYF. Written as DNA, the CDR3 is TGTGCCAGCAGCGTTCTCCAGCAGGGGCTTATGAATACGCAGTATTTT.

The gene calls are TRBV5-5 and TRBJ2-7; D unresolved. Looked up from germline, CDR1 is SGHKS and CDR2 is YYEKEE (reference sequence). The CDR3 spans 15 residues. V lost 0 bases and J 0 bases, leaving 10 bases between the germline ends. The CDR3 is CASSLGLLNSYEQYF. CDR3 DNA: TGTGCCAGCAGCTTGGGTCTTCTCAACTCCTACGAGCAGTACTTC.

The V gene is TRBV6-5, the J gene TRBJ1-3; no firm D call. Germline V CDR1 and CDR2: MNHEY, SVGAGI. CDR3 size: 15 residues. V lost 4 bases to trimming and J lost 0 bases, with 10 bases between them. As DNA, the CDR3 is TGTGCCAGCAGTTCGACGGTTAGCTCTGGAAACACCATATATTTT. It encodes CASSSTVSSGNTIYF.

The chain carries TRBV29-1 and TRBJ2-7; no definite D call. Germline lookup yields CDR1 SQVTM and CDR2 ANQGSEA. This CDR3 is 15 amino acids long. Trimming removed 7 bases from V and 1 base from J, with 20 bases in between. In DNA, the CDR3 is TGCAGCGCAACGTCCGGTCCCTTGGGTTCCTACGAGCAGTACTTC. Protein: CSATSGPLGSYEQYF.

In DNA form, the CDR3 reads TGTGCCAGCAGTTACGGAGGGAGCAGGAATGAGCAGTTCTTC. Translating gives CASSYGGSRNEQFF. V and J are TRBV6-6 and TRBJ2-1, with D possibly matching TRBD2 (6 bases). The CDR3 extends over 14 amino acids. CDR1 is MNHNY and CDR2 is SVGAGI in the germline V gene (reference sequence). The V end lost 2 bases, the J end lost 7 bases, and 12 bases lay between the germline ends.

This sequence joins TRBV15 and TRBJ1-2, with a weak D call TRBD1 (5 bases). Trimming took 0 bases from V and 5 from J, leaving 13 bases between them. Germline V gene sequence: CDR1 LNHNV, CDR2 YYDKDF (reference sequence). The CDR3 totals 15 residues. Here the CDR3 DNA reads TGTGCCACCAGCAGAGAAAGGGACGGTTTGTATGGCTACACCTTC. It is translated as CATSRERDGLYGYTF.

The chain recombines TRBV5-4 with TRBJ2-2, with 9 bases matching TRBD2. The CDR3 covers 17 residues. V was pared by 0 bases and J by 2 bases, with 5 bases of the junction left unmatched. The germline CDR1 and CDR2 sequences are SGHNT and YYREEE (reference sequence). The CDR3 loop reads CASSLGLADGNTGELFF. The CDR3 DNA reads TGTGCCAGCAGCTTGGGACTAGCGGATGGAAACACCGGGGAGCTGTTTTTT.

The chain joins TRBV5-1 to TRBJ2-5, with D unresolved. The J call could be wrong; TRBJ2-7 is a better fit for the DNA end. The CDR3 has 14 residues. The V gene's germline CDR1 is SGHRS and CDR2 YFSETQ. DNA for the CDR3: TGCGCCAGCAGCTTGGCGTCGGCGCTCTACGAGCAGTACTTC. Translation: CASSLASALYEQYF.

This rearrangement joins TRBV19 to TRBJ2-2; D remains unclear. V lost 7 bases, J lost 0 bases, and 12 bases lay in between. This CDR3 is 15 amino acids long. Germline CDR1 reads LNHDA; CDR2 reads SQIVND (reference sequence). The CDR3 region is CASTTLGANTGELFF. Here the CDR3 DNA reads TGTGCCAGTACCACCCTTGGAGCGAACACCGGGGAGCTGTTTTTT.

The chain employs TRBV7-9 and TRBJ2-7; the D call may be TRBD1 or TRBD2 (6 bases each). CDR3 size: 14 residues. Germline CDR1 and CDR2: SEHNR and FQNEAQ (reference sequence). The V end lost 6 bases, the J end lost 2 bases, and 14 bases lay between the germline ends. The CDR3 DNA is TGTGCCAGCAGTCGTGAGGGGGGCCCCTACGAGCAGTACTTC. This codes for CASSREGGPYEQYF. Full variable domain (remainder filled in from reference TRBV7-9 and TRBJ2-7): DTGVSQNPRHKITKRGQNVTFRCDPISEHNRLYWYRQTLGQGPEFLTYFQNEAQLEKSRLLSDRFSAERPKGSFSTLEIQRTEQGDSAMYLCASSREGGPYEQYFGPGTRLTVT.

This chain uses TRBV28 with TRBJ1-2, with 7 bases fitting TRBD1. Germline CDR1 MDHEN, CDR2 SYDVKM. The junction had 14 bases not matched to a gene; V was cut back by 6 bases and J by 13 bases. The CDR3 spans 13 residues. The CDR3 region is CASSPDRVRRFTF. Written as DNA, the CDR3 is TGTGCCAGCAGCCCAGACAGGGTGAGGCGGTTCACCTTC.

The V gene is TRBV19, the J gene TRBJ1-1; D not certain. Germline assignment: CDR1 LNHDA and CDR2 SQIVND (reference sequence). The CDR3 has 11 amino acids. V was clipped by 8 bases and J by 5 bases, with 9 bases between them. DNA of the CDR3: TGTGCCAGTTCGAGGGAAACTGAAGCTTTCTTT. Residues: CASSRETEAFF.

The chain employs TRBV5-1 and TRBJ2-5; 11 bases are shared with TRBD1. CDR1 SGHRS and CDR2 YFSETQ come from the germline V gene. V lost 4 bases, J lost 7 bases, and 6 bases stayed unmatched. The CDR3 has 14 residues. DNA of the CDR3: TGCGCCAGCAGCCTCGGGACAGGGGGTCGGACCCAGTACTTC. This gives the protein CASSLGTGGRTQYF.

The genes are TRBV6-1 and TRBJ2-5, with TRBD1 matching 8 bases. V was pared by 6 bases and J by 4 bases, with 4 bases of the junction left unmatched. CDR3 length: 13 amino acids. The germline gives CDR1 MNHNS, CDR2 SASEGT. The CDR3 sequence: CASRMGQAETQYF. CDR3 coding DNA: TGTGCCAGCAGGATGGGACAGGCAGAGACCCAGTACTTC.

With regard to this clone: The same CDR3 also results from other DNA sequences found in this sample. J is TRBJ2-1 and V is TRBV20-1, with D uncertain. The germline V gene encodes CDR1 DFQATT and CDR2 SNEGSKA (reference sequence). Trimming cost V 5 bases and J 5 bases, with 4 bases left between them. The CDR3 consists of 10 residues. Here the CDR3 DNA reads TGCAGTGCTCCCCACAATGAGCAGTTCTTC. This sequence encodes CSAPHNEQFF.

The rearrangement uses TRBV9 and TRBJ1-1; 8 bases are shared with TRBD1. In germline, CDR1 is SGDLS, CDR2 YYNGEE. Trimming cost V 1 base and J 4 bases; bases outside gene matches: 9. The CDR3 loop spans 16 amino acids. CDR3 sequence reads: CASSVSPYRGGTEAFF. The CDR3 DNA reads as TGTGCCAGCAGCGTATCACCCTACAGGGGGGGCACTGAAGCTTTCTTT.

Comment on this clone: The sample contains more than one DNA sequence encoding this CDR3. J is TRBJ1-5 and V is TRBV18, with D unclear. Trimming stripped 2 bases from V and 3 bases from J, with 8 bases between. The CDR3 is made up of 14 amino acids. Germline loops: CDR1 KGHSH, CDR2 LQKENI. CDR3 DNA: TGTGCCAGCTCACCAACGGGGAACAATCAGCCCCAGCATTTT. Amino acids: CASSPTGNNQPQHF.

The chain is built from TRBV4-1 and TRBJ2-7; D gene uncertain. Between the trimmed V and J ends, which lost 0 bases and 8 bases, there was a span of 20 bases. CDR1 is MGHRA and CDR2 is YSYEKL in the germline V gene. This CDR3 has 16 amino acids. CDR3 nucleotides: TGCGCCAGCAGCCAAGATTGGAAGCGAGGCTCCCACCAGCAGTACTTC. Translated: CASSQDWKRGSHQQYF.